This TCR beta chain stems from a study of stem cell transplantation in POMP-related autoinflammatory disease. In its sample, this clone was seen a few times. Sequenced by immunoSEQ multiplex PCR; TCRdb stores in-frame clones only, minus some. The sample lists roughly 570 clones, roughly nine tenths occurring once. The sequence was collected from a human patient with POMP-related autoinflammation and immune dysregulation (PRAID). The T cells may come from the graft donor. Sample: CD4+ follicular helper T cells (Tfh) from PBMCs, taken after stem cell transplantation.

The DNA for the CDR3 is TGTGCCAGCAGCCCCACGTCGGTAAGCTCCTACAATGAGCAGTTCTTC. Encoded protein: CASSPTSVSSYNEQFF. J is TRBJ2-1 and V is TRBV4-2; no definite D call. V lost 4 bases, J lost 0 bases, and 13 bases lay in between. The germline CDR1 and CDR2 sequences are LGHNA and YNFKEQ. The length of the CDR3 is 16 residues.